This record concerns one T cell receptor (beta chain) sequence. Its antigen remains unidentified. Trimming took 2 bases from V and 0 from J, leaving 10 bases between them. This CDR3 has 15 residues. Germline V gene sequence: CDR1 MGHRA, CDR2 YSYEKL. Profiled with immunoSEQ multiplex PCR; TCRdb holds only in-frame clones, not every one. The sample holds some 2,000,000 clones; approximately 94% are singletons and the top ten take around 0.13%. These data originate in a study of shared clonotypes between healthy human individuals. Study at large: Three plates each covered CD4 naive and memory; CD8 naive two, CD8 memory one.

Broader study findings: It was the non-shared clonotypes that had lower generation probabilities than clonotypes shared by all four donors. Depth of sequencing was expected to influence donor clonotype sharing.

V gene TRBV4-1 combines with J gene TRBJ1-1; D gene ambiguous. This clonotype was sampled from a man between 18 and 29 years old in good health. The sample comprised naive CD4+ T cells sorted from blood. The subset denotes: CD45RA+ positively selected. The CDR3 protein is CASSQTGSMNTEAFF. The CDR3 nucleotides are TGCGCCAGCAGCCAAACCGGAAGCATGAACACTGAAGCTTTCTTT.